This T cell receptor beta chain comes out of a study of monozygotic twins with inflammatory bowel disease. Eight reactions per sample, run separately, yielded cDNA. Reprocessing the 5' RACE reads, TCRdb reports a single entry for every CDR3 protein and omits DNA. The listing records about 160,000 distinct CDR3 sequences. As for this clonotype: What it binds is unknown.

General study findings and limits: For repertoire similarity, concordant twins did not differ from discordant twins, possibly because power was limited. Clonotypes shared with others were fewer in IBD patients than in healthy twins, especially with disease activity. Resolution of different T cell subtypes was not achieved.

Germline V gene data show CDR1 as SEHNR and CDR2 as FQNEAQ (reference sequence). The CDR3 spans 14 residues. The sequence came from a human donor with ulcerative colitis or Crohn's disease, or a healthy co-twin of an affected twin (not recorded which). The chain carries TRBV7-9 and TRBJ1-5; the D gene TCRdb calls, TRBD1, cannot be checked with no DNA. Material for sequencing was blood. CDR3 residues: CASSLKGQGQPQHF.